This T cell receptor (beta chain) is from a study of T cell responses to AZD1222 COVID-19 vaccine. Study results and limitations: Sampling captured repertoires only after the peak T cell response.

The V and J ends lost 1 base and 5 bases respectively, with 14 bases between them. The CDR3 consists of 16 residues. Germline assignment: CDR1 LNHDA and CDR2 SQIVND (reference sequence). To note about this clone: Its antigen is undetermined.

Data came from immunoSEQ multiplex PCR; TCRdb stores just in-frame clones and leaves some out. The sample contains more than 100,000 clones, 85% to 95% of which appear only once. The sequencing used peripheral blood, collected on day 0 of AZD1222 vaccination. The clonotype comes from an adult in good health. J is TRBJ2-2 and V is TRBV19; D tentatively reads TRBD1 or TRBD2 (5 bases each). CDR3 protein: CASSIVGQGPTGELFF. In DNA, the CDR3 is TGTGCCAGTAGTATAGTGGGCCAGGGACCAACCGGGGAGCTGTTTTTT.